This T cell receptor (beta chain) was retrieved from a study of T cells in tumors after PD-1 blockade. Overall study context: Excluded were patients with checkpoint blockade, immunosuppressants, or radiotherapy or other anti-cancer therapy within 4 weeks. Peripheral blood samples averaged around 33,000 unique clonotypes and about 110,000 templates. Study-level points and caveats: Peripheral recruitment is suggested, as some novel exhausted tumor clones were in pre-treatment blood.

Input was about 600 ng to 6,004 ng of genomic DNA from tumor or blood. Clones were read by immunoSEQ multiplex PCR, and TCRdb kept only the in-frame ones, dropping some. The sample lists some 43,000 clones; approximately 81% were seen once. To note about this clone: Antigen unknown.

This sample comprised PBMCs, obtained before anti-PD-1 treatment. This clonotype was sampled from a human donor with basal cell carcinoma.

CDR3: CASSRSGGTDTQYF. The CDR3, as DNA: TGTGCCAGCAGCCGTAGCGGAGGCACAGATACGCAGTATTTT. The rearrangement uses TRBV3-1 (or the pseudogene TRBV3-2) and TRBJ2-3; perhaps TRBD2 as D (6 bases). The V and J ends lost 4 bases and 1 base respectively, with 9 bases between them. Germline V gene data show CDR1 as LGHDT and CDR2 as YNNKEL (reference sequence). The CDR3 covers 14 residues.